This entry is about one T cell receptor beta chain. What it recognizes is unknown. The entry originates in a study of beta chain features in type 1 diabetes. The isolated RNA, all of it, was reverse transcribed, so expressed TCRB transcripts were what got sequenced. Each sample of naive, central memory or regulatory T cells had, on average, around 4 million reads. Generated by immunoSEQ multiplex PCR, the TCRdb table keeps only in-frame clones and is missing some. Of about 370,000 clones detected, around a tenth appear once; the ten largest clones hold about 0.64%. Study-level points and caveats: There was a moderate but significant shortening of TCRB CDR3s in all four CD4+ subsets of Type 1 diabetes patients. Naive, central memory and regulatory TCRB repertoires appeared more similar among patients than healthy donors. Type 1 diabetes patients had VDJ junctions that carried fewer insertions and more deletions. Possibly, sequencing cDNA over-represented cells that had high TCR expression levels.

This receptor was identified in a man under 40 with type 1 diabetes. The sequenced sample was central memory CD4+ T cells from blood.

Here the CDR3 DNA reads TGTGCCAGTAGTGAGGGGGGCTGGCTAGCGGGAACCGGGGAGCTGTTTTTT. Translating gives CASSEGGWLAGTGELFF. The chain is built from TRBV19 and TRBJ2-2; TRBD2 matches 9 bases. The CDR3 extends over 17 amino acids. Germline-derived CDR1 and CDR2 are LNHDA and SQIVND (reference sequence). Germline trimming cut 5 bases from V and 5 bases from J; bases unmatched to any gene: 12.